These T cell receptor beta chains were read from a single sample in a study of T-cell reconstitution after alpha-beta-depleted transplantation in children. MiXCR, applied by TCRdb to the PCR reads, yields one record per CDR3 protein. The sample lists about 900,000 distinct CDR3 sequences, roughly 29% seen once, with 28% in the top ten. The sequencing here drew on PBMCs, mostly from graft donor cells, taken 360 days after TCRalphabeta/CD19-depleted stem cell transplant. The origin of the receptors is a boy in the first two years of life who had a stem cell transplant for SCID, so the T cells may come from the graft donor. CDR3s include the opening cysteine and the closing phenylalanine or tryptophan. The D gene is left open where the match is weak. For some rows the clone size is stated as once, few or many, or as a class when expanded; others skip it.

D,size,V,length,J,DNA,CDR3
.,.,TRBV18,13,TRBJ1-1,TGTGCCAGCTCACCAAGCCAGAATAATGAAGCTTTCTTT,CASSPSQNNEAFF
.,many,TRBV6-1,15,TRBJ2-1,TGTGCCAGCAGTCTTACCCGCGGCCCTGAGGGTGAGCAGTTCTTC,CASSLTRGPEGEQFF
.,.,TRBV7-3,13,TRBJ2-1,TGTGCCAGCAGCTTAAAGGGCGGGAATGAGCAGTTCTTC,CASSLKGGNEQFF
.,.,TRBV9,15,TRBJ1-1,TGTGCCAGCAGCGTCACCCGTACGGGTGGCGCTGAAGCTTTCTTT,CASSVTRTGGAEAFF
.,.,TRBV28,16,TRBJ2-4,TGTGCCAGCAGTCAGGCAGGGCCCATAGCCAAAAACATTCAGTACTTC,CASSQAGPIAKNIQYF
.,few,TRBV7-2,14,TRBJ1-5,TGTGCCAGCAGCACACAGGGTGTCGGGCAGCCCCAGCATTTT,CASSTQGVGQPQHF
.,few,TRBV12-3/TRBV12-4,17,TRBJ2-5,TGTGCCAGCAGTTCCTGGGGGGCGGGGGCGACGCGGGAGACCCAGTACTTC,CASSSWGAGATRETQYF
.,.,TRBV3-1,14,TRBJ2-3,TGTGCCAGCAGCCAAGGTGCGGCTCCAGATACGCAGTATTTT,CASSQGAAPDTQYF
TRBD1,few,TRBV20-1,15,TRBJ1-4,TGCAGTGCTAGAGATGGTAACAGGGGAGTTGGAAAACTGTTTTTT,CSARDGNRGVGKLFF
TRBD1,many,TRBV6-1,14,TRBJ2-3,TGTGCCAGCAGGGGGACAGGAACCACAGATACGCAGTATTTT,CASRGTGTTDTQYF
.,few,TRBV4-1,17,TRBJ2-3,TGCGCCAGCAGCCCCCTTGGGACGGTTCCTAGCACAGATACGCAGTATTTT,CASSPLGTVPSTDTQYF
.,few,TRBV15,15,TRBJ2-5,TGTGCCACCAGCAGAGATACTAGCCGAGGCGAGACCCAGTACTTC,CATSRDTSRGETQYF
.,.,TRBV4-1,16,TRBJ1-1,TGCGCCAGCAGCCAAGATCGGTCTTGGATGAACACTGAAGCTTTCTTT,CASSQDRSWMNTEAFF
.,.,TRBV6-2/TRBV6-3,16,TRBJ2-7,TGCGCCAGCAGTGTCCGGATCGGGAGTTTGACCTACGAGCAGTACTTC,CASSVRIGSLTYEQYF
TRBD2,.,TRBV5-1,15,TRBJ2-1,TGCGCCAGCAGCTTCCAGCGGGGGGTCGACAATGAGCAGTTCTTC,CASSFQRGVDNEQFF
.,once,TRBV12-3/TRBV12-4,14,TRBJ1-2,TGTGCCAGCAGTTTCCCCGGGACACCGCCCGGACTACACTTC,CASSFPGTPPGLHF
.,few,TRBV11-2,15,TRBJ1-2,TGTGCCAGCAGCTTAGTTCAGATAAATTCCTATGGCTACACCTTC,CASSLVQINSYGYTF
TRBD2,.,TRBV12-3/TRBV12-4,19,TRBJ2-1,TGTGCCAGCACTCGGGACAGTGTCCTAGCGGGGAGCTCCTACAATGAGCAGTTCTTC,CASTRDSVLAGSSYNEQFF
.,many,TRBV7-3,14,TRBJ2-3,TGTGCCAGCAGCTATACAGGGAGCTGGGATACGCAGTATTTT,CASSYTGSWDTQYF
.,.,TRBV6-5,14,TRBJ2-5,TGTGCCAGCAGTTACGACGCAACCCAAGAGACCCAGTACTTC,CASSYDATQETQYF
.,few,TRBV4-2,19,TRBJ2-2,TGTGCCAGCAGCCAAGAATTTTCGTCCGGGGCAAGTCCCACCGGGGAGCTGTTTTTT,CASSQEFSSGASPTGELFF
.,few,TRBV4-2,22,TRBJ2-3,TGTGCCAGCAGCCGTTGGCGGACAGTTCCGCCGGGGAGAGGCTACCACACAGATACGCAGTATTTT,CASSRWRTVPPGRGYHTDTQYF
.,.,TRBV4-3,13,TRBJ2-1,TGCGCCAGCAGCCAAGATTTGCGGGATGAGCAGTTCTTC,CASSQDLRDEQFF
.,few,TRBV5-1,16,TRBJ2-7,TGCGCCAGCAGCTTGGCCTCCGACCGGAGGGACTACGAGCAGTACTTC,CASSLASDRRDYEQYF
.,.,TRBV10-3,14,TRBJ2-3,TGTGCCATCAGTGAGGGCAGGGAGTCAGATACGCAGTATTTT,CAISEGRESDTQYF
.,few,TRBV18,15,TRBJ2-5,TGTGCCAGCTCACCTTTTGGCGCTGCCCAAGAGACCCAGTACTTC,CASSPFGAAQETQYF
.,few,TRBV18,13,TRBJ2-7,TGTGCCAGCTCTCACAGGGTCTCCTACGAGCAGTACTTC,CASSHRVSYEQYF
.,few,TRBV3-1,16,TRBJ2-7,TGTGCCAGCAGCCAAGTTCTAAAAACCGACAGATCCGAGCAGTACTTC,CASSQVLKTDRSEQYF
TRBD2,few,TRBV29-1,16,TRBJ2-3,TGCAGCACTGCGGGGACTGGCGGGGGGTTCACAGATACGCAGTATTTT,CSTAGTGGGFTDTQYF
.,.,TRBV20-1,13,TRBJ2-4,TGCAGTGCTTTTCCGGGCCGCAAAAACATTCAGTACTTC,CSAFPGRKNIQYF
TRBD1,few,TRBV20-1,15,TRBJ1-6,TGCAGTGCTAGCCTTGACAGGGCCTATAATTCACCCCTCCACTTT,CSASLDRAYNSPLHF
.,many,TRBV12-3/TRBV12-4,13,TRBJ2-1,TGTGCCAGCAGTTTTAGCACGAACAATGAGCAGTTCTTC,CASSFSTNNEQFF
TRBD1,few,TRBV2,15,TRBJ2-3,TGTGCCAGCAGTGGGGGACAGTTGAGGACAGATACGCAGTATTTT,CASSGGQLRTDTQYF
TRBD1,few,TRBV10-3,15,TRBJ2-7,TGTGCCATCAGTGAGTTCCCTGGGACAGGGTACGAGCAGTACTTC,CAISEFPGTGYEQYF
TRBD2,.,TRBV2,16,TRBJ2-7,TGTGCCAGCAGTGAGCGGGGAGCGGGGAGCTCCTACGAGCAGTACTTC,CASSERGAGSSYEQYF
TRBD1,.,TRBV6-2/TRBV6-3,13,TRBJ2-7,TGTGCCAGCGACAGGGGGGCTTCCTACGAGCAGTACTTC,CASDRGASYEQYF
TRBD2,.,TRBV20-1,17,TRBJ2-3,TGCAGTGCTGCTCACCGAACTAGCGGGGTACCTATAGATACGCAGTATTTT,CSAAHRTSGVPIDTQYF
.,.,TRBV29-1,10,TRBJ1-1,TGCAGCGTTTGGGGAGGGGAAGCTTTCTTT,CSVWGGEAFF
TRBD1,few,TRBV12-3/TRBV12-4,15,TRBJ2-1,TGTGCCAGCAGTGCACTGGGACAGCGGTACAATGAGCAGTTCTTC,CASSALGQRYNEQFF
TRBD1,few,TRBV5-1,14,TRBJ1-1,TGCGCCAGCACTAAGGACAGGAAGGGCTCTGAAGCTTTCTTT,CASTKDRKGSEAFF
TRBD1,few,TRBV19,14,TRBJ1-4,TGTGCCAGTAGGAACAGGGGAGCTAATGAAAAACTGTTTTTT,CASRNRGANEKLFF
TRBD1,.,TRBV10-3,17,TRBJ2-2,TGTGCCACCGGGACAGGACCTACAAGATTCCGAACCGGGGAGCTGTTTTTT,CATGTGPTRFRTGELFF
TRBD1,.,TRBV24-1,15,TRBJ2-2,TGTGCCACCAGTGATTTGGACAGGGACACCGGGGAGCTGTTTTTT,CATSDLDRDTGELFF
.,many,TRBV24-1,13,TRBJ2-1,TGTGCCACCAGCGACCGACAAGCGGTTGAGCAGTTCTTC,CATSDRQAVEQFF
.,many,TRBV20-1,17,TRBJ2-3,TGCAGTGCTAGAGATAGCCGGGGGTGGACTAGCACAGATACGCAGTATTTT,CSARDSRGWTSTDTQYF
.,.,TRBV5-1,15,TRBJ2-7,TGCGCCAGCAGCTTGGTGGCAGGGGTGTCGAGCGAGCAGTACTTC,CASSLVAGVSSEQYF
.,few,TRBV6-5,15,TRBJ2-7,TGTGCCAGCAGTTACCGGGGTGGGAGCTCCTACGAGCAGTACTTC,CASSYRGGSSYEQYF
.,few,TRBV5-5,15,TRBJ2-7,TGTGCCAGCAGCTTGAGGTATCCAGGGGGGTACGAGCAGTACTTC,CASSLRYPGGYEQYF
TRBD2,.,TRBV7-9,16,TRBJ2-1,TGTGCCAGCAGCTTCTTGACTAGCGGGGGGCCCAAGGAGCAGTTCTTC,CASSFLTSGGPKEQFF
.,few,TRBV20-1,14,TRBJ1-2,TGCAGTGCTGAGCCCCAACAGGGAATCTATGGCTACACCTTC,CSAEPQQGIYGYTF
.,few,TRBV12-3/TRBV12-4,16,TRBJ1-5,TGTGCCAGCAGTTTAGTGACCCCGGGGAGCAATCAGCCCCAGCATTTT,CASSLVTPGSNQPQHF
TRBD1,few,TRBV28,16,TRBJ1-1,TGTGCCAGCAGCCCCACAGGGGCGGGGTTGAACACTGAAGCTTTCTTT,CASSPTGAGLNTEAFF
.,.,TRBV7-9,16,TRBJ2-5,TGTGCCAGCAGCTTAGCTAGCCTACCCTCTGGGGAGACCCAGTACTTC,CASSLASLPSGETQYF